A single T cell receptor beta chain is shown here with its context. Antigen specificity is unknown. The authors incorporated unique molecular identifiers into the TCR beta cDNA libraries. TCRdb processed the PCR reads anew with MiXCR; each CDR3 protein has one entry. This sample carries hundreds of thousands of distinct CDR3 sequences, 35% to 45% of them seen once, and the ten largest clones take 7.6%. The data are from a study of post-analysis software for immune sequencing data. Study observations and caveats: Those samples that were prepared in the same batch co-clustered strongly by F measure. Significantly lower normalized Chao1 diversity was found in patients with multiple sclerosis relative to controls. When patients were compared with controls, 4 or 5 TRBV segments were more frequent, TRBV5-6, TRBV5-1 and TRBV20-1 among them.

This CDR3 contains 17 residues. Germline V gene lookup returns CDR1 LGHNA and CDR2 YSLEER. V shed 1 base, J shed 3 bases, and the junction held 8 bases outside the gene matches. The chain combines TRBV4-3 with TRBJ2-1; TRBD2 matches 8 bases. Material: blood. The TCR was taken from a girl aged 2 to 9 with multiple sclerosis. CDR3 protein: CASSQALTSGSYNEQFF. The CDR3 region has the DNA TGCGCCAGCAGCCAAGCTCTTACCAGCGGGAGCTACAATGAGCAGTTCTTC.